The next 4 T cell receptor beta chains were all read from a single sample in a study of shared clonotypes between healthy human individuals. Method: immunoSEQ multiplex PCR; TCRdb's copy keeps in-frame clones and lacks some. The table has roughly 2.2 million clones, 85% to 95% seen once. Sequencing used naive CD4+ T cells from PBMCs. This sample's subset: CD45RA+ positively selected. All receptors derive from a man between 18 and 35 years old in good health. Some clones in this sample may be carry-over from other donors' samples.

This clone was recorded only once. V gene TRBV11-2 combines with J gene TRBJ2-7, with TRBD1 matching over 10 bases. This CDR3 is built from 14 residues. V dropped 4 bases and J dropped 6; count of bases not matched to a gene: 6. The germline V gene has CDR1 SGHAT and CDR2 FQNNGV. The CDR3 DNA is TGTGCCAGCAGCTCCAACGGACAGGGGGGCGAGCAGTACTTC. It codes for CASSSNGQGGEQYF.

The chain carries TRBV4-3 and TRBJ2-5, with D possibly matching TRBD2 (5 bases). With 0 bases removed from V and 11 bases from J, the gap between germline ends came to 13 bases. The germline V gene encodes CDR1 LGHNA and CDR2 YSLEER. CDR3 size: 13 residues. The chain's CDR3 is CASSQDLAREQYF. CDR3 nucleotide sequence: TGCGCCAGCAGCCAAGATCTGGCGAGGGAGCAGTACTTC.

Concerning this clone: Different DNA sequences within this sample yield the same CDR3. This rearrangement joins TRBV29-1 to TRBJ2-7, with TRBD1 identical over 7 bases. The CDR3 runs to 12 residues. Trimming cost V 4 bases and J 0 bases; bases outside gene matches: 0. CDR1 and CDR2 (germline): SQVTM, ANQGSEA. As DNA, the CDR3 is TGCAGCGTTGGGACAGGCTCCTACGAGCAGTACTTC. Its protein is CSVGTGSYEQYF.

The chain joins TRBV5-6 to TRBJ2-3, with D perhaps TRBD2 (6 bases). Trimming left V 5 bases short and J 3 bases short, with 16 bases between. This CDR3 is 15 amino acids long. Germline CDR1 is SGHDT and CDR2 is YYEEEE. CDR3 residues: CASRWWDSTTDTQYF. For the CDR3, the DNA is TGTGCCAGCAGGTGGTGGGACTCCACGACAGATACGCAGTATTTT.